Listed here are 32 T cell receptor beta chains from one sample, sequenced in a study of shared clonotypes between healthy human individuals. Only in-frame clones appear in the TCRdb table, and some are missing; sequencing was by immunoSEQ multiplex PCR. The table has a few million clones, more than 80% seen once. Sequencing was carried out using naive CD4+ T cells sorted from blood. Subset specified: CD45RA+ positively selected. The receptors shown here come from a man aged 18 to 30 in good health.

The rearrangement joins TRBV7-2 to TRBJ2-7; perhaps TRBD1 as D (7 bases). V was trimmed by 5 bases and J by 7 bases, leaving 21 bases between them. CDR1 is SGHTA, CDR2 FQGNSA, per germline. CDR3 length: 15 amino acids. The CDR3 DNA follows: TGTGCCAGCAGCCCGGGGGACAGTTCCTCGAGGGAGCAGTACTTC. Amino acid sequence: CASSPGDSSSREQYF.

The genes are TRBV2 and TRBJ1-5; D is uncertain. V lost 7 bases, J lost 0 bases, and 7 bases lay in between. CDR1 and CDR2 from the germline V gene are SNHLY and FYNNEI. This CDR3 is built from 13 residues. The CDR3 loop reads CASNRNSNQPQHF. The CDR3 DNA reads TGTGCCAGCAACCGGAATAGCAATCAGCCCCAGCATTTT.

The J gene is TRBJ2-3, the V gene TRBV25-1; no firm D call. Germline lookup yields CDR1 MGHDK and CDR2 SYGVNS. The V end was cut by 4 bases, the J end by 0 bases, with 5 bases between. The CDR3 runs to 13 residues. The CDR3 region is CASSADSTDTQYF. In nucleotides, the CDR3 is TGTGCCAGCAGTGCCGACAGCACAGATACGCAGTATTTT.

The rearrangement uses TRBV12-5 and TRBJ1-5; no reliable D call. Trimming left V 0 bases short and J 0 bases short, with 12 bases between. Germline assignment: CDR1 LGHNT and CDR2 FRNRAP. The length of the CDR3 is 17 residues. CDR3 coding DNA: TGTGCTAGTGGTTTGGTAATAAACCCAATTAGCAATCAGCCCCAGCATTTT. Translated: CASGLVINPISNQPQHF.

The chain combines TRBV7-2 with TRBJ2-4, with 9 bases fitting TRBD1. The CDR3 sequence is 16 residues long. Trimming took 5 bases from V and 4 from J; bases not matched to a gene: 9. The germline CDR1 and CDR2 sequences are SGHTA and FQGNSA. DNA for the CDR3: TGTGCCAGCAGCCAGCAAGCGGGACAGGGAAAAAACATTCAGTACTTC. This codes for CASSQQAGQGKNIQYF.

The chain links TRBV5-1 to TRBJ2-3; D gene unclear. The CDR3 consists of 15 residues. Trimming left V 0 bases short and J 2 bases short, with 10 bases between. CDR1 SGHRS and CDR2 YFSETQ come from the germline V gene. The CDR3 is CASSLVAIATDTQYF. Written as DNA, the CDR3 is TGCGCCAGCAGCTTGGTGGCTATCGCCACAGATACGCAGTATTTT.

The gene calls are TRBV7-6 and TRBJ2-3; perhaps D is TRBD1 or TRBD2 (7 bases each). The germline V gene encodes CDR1 SGHVS and CDR2 FNYEAQ. The V gene lost 1 base and the J gene lost 3 bases, with 14 bases spanning the gap. The CDR3 totals 16 residues. CDR3 coding DNA: TGTGCCAGCAGCTTAGACCAGGGGGGGAAAACAGATACGCAGTATTTT. Translation gives CASSLDQGGKTDTQYF. Supplemented by reference TRBV7-6 and TRBJ2-3, the full variable domain reads GAGVSQSPRYKVTKRGQDVALRCDPISGHVSLYWYRQALGQGPEFLTYFNYEAQQDKSGLPNDRFSAERPEGSISTLTIQRTEQRDSAMYRCASSLDQGGKTDTQYFGPGTRLTVL.

As regards this clone: This specimen includes other DNA sequences encoding the same CDR3. The J gene is TRBJ2-7, the V gene TRBV11-3; 8 bases agree with TRBD2. The ends lost 4 bases at V and 4 bases at J; junction bases unmatched: 0. Germline V lookup: CDR1 SGHNT, CDR2 YENEEA. The CDR3 extends over 12 amino acids. The CDR3 nucleotides are TGTGCCAGCAGCTCGGGGGGGTACGAGCAGTACTTC. Protein product: CASSSGGYEQYF.

V is TRBV6-1 and J is TRBJ2-3; no clear D. The CDR3 extends over 14 amino acids. CDR1 is MNHNS, CDR2 SASEGT, per germline. V was trimmed by 8 bases and J by 0 bases, leaving 12 bases between them. The CDR3 DNA is TGTGCCAGCTGGTTACCCTCGAGCACAGATACGCAGTATTTT. The encoded protein is CASWLPSSTDTQYF.

The rearrangement links TRBV19 to TRBJ1-5; D is ambiguous. Germline V CDR1 and CDR2: LNHDA, SQIVND (reference sequence). The CDR3 runs 15 residues. Trimming shortened V by 3 bases and J by 0 bases, and 9 bases separated the two germline ends. The CDR3 DNA reads as TGTGCCAGTAGTATGATACAGCATAGCAATCAGCCCCAGCATTTT. Amino acids: CASSMIQHSNQPQHF.

V and J are TRBV28 and TRBJ1-1; weak D call: TRBD1 (6 bases). Germline V gene lookup returns CDR1 MDHEN and CDR2 SYDVKM. CDR3 size: 14 residues. Trimming removed 6 bases at V and 6 bases at J, with 17 bases between. The CDR3 DNA reads as TGTGCCAGCAGGAGAGACGACAGGCGGGCTGAAGCTTTCTTT. Residues: CASRRDDRRAEAFF.

This rearrangement joins TRBV7-9 to TRBJ2-3, with 7 positions matching TRBD1. V was pared by 0 bases and J by 6 bases, with 6 bases of the junction left unmatched. CDR1 is SEHNR, CDR2 FQNEAQ, per germline (reference sequence). This CDR3 is built from 15 residues. CDR3 coding DNA: TGTGCCAGCAGCTTAGCTCCACAGGGGAAGGATACGCAGTATTTT. It yields the protein CASSLAPQGKDTQYF.

This clone was seen a handful of times. The chain is built from TRBV18 and TRBJ2-6, with 14 bases lining up with TRBD2. The V segment lost 4 bases and the J segment 4 bases; nucleotides outside the gene matches: 6. This CDR3 comprises 18 residues. The germline V gene has CDR1 KGHSH and CDR2 LQKENI. For the CDR3, the DNA is TGTGCCAGCTCACTCGGGACTAGCGGGAGTACGGGGGCCAACGTCCTGACTTTC. It codes for CASSLGTSGSTGANVLTF.

The genes are TRBV6-1 and TRBJ2-3, with 7 bases identical to TRBD2. Germline CDR1 MNHNS, CDR2 SASEGT. This CDR3 contains 15 residues. Trimming at V came to 3 bases and at J to 1 base, leaving 4 bases not matched to a gene. The chain's CDR3 is CASSDPGRGTDTQYF. CDR3 DNA sequence: TGTGCCAGCAGTGACCCGGGGAGGGGCACAGATACGCAGTATTTT.

The chain couples TRBV19 to TRBJ1-6; D unresolved. Trimming shortened V by 6 bases and J by 6 bases, and 3 bases separated the two germline ends. Germline V gene data show CDR1 as LNHDA and CDR2 as SQIVND (reference sequence). The CDR3 extends over 11 amino acids. This CDR3 reads CASSGNSPLHF. The CDR3 DNA sequence: TGTGCCAGTAGCGGTAATTCACCCCTCCACTTT.

The chain has TRBV6-1 and TRBJ2-1; D may be TRBD2 (5 bases). The CDR3 extends over 15 amino acids. Germline V gene sequence: CDR1 MNHNS, CDR2 SASEGT. Trimming took off 4 bases at V and 1 base at J, with 11 bases between the two ends. This CDR3 reads CASSVDYLSYNEQFF. In nucleotides, the CDR3 is TGTGCCAGCAGTGTCGACTACCTTTCCTACAATGAGCAGTTCTTC.

V gene TRBV6-1 combines with J gene TRBJ1-5, with D maybe TRBD1 (5 bases). The CDR3 length is 15 residues. The V gene lost 4 bases and the J gene lost 1 base, with 11 bases spanning the gap. Looked up from germline, CDR1 is MNHNS and CDR2 is SASEGT. The CDR3 coding sequence is TGTGCCAGCAGTGGGCGGGGGGGGAGCAATCAGCCCCAGCATTTT. Amino acid sequence: CASSGRGGSNQPQHF.

The chain recombines TRBV27 with TRBJ1-1, with D uncertain. The CDR3 contains 14 residues. The V gene's germline CDR1 is MNHEY and CDR2 SMNVEV (reference sequence). Trimming took 8 bases from V and 3 from J, leaving 16 bases between them. The CDR3 loop reads CASRFPGLHTEAFF. CDR3 nucleotide sequence: TGTGCCAGCCGCTTTCCGGGTCTGCACACTGAAGCTTTCTTT.

The chain couples TRBV13 to TRBJ2-3; 12 bases fit TRBD2. The germline gives CDR1 PRHDT, CDR2 FYEKMQ (reference sequence). CDR3 length: 16 amino acids. With V trimmed by 1 base and J by 8 bases, 7 bases remained unmatched. The CDR3 sequence: CASSLERLAGGGTQYF. CDR3 DNA: TGTGCCAGCAGCTTAGAACGGCTAGCGGGAGGGGGTACGCAGTATTTT.

This chain joins TRBV6-7 and TRBJ2-7, with D possibly matching TRBD2 (7 bases). TRBV6-7 is assigned to the ORF class and has an uncertain function. The CDR3 runs 18 residues. The V gene lost 6 bases and the J gene lost 3 bases, with 27 bases spanning the gap. The CDR3 loop reads CASSQDVWSGEGLYEQYF. CDR3 DNA sequence: TGTGCCAGCAGCCAGGATGTATGGTCAGGGGAGGGCCTCTACGAGCAGTACTTC.

In this sample, this clone turned up once. Other DNA variants within this sample encode the same CDR3. The rearrangement joins TRBV5-1 to TRBJ2-7; 7 nucleotides match TRBD1. Germline lookup yields CDR1 SGHRS and CDR2 YFSETQ. The V segment lost 3 bases and the J segment 5 bases; nucleotides outside the gene matches: 2. The CDR3 covers 12 residues. The CDR3 sequence: CASSSQGNEQYF. The CDR3 DNA reads TGCGCCAGCAGCTCACAGGGGAACGAGCAGTACTTC.

The V call is TRBV2, the J call TRBJ2-2, with a tentative D call TRBD1 (6 bases). The CDR3 contains 14 residues. V lost 5 bases, J lost 5 bases, and 12 bases lay in between. Germline loops: CDR1 SNHLY, CDR2 FYNNEI. CDR3 nucleotides: TGTGCCAGCAGTAGGGACACCAGTACCGGGGAGCTGTTTTTT. It yields the protein CASSRDTSTGELFF.

The rearrangement links TRBV2 to TRBJ1-5, with D uncertain. The CDR3 has 14 residues. V gave up 4 bases and J gave up 0 bases, with 7 bases separating them. Per the germline V gene, CDR1 is SNHLY and CDR2 is FYNNEI. DNA of the CDR3: TGTGCCAGCAGTGGGGTTTATAGCAATCAGCCCCAGCATTTT. This gives the protein CASSGVYSNQPQHF.

The V call is TRBV6-1, the J call TRBJ2-2; D gene uncertain. V lost 3 bases and J 7 bases, leaving 12 bases between the germline ends. Per germline, CDR1 MNHNS and CDR2 SASEGT. This CDR3 spans 14 amino acids. CDR3 DNA: TGTGCCAGCAGTGAGATTTGGCAAGGCGGGGAGCTGTTTTTT. Translation: CASSEIWQGGELFF.

The genes are TRBV7-2 and TRBJ1-6; weak D call: TRBD1 (5 bases). Germline-derived CDR1 and CDR2 are SGHTA and FQGNSA. V was pared by 2 bases and J by 10 bases, with 12 bases between. The CDR3 runs to 14 residues. In DNA form, the CDR3 reads TGTGCCAGCAGCTTATTTATAGGGGAATCACCCCTCCACTTT. It encodes CASSLFIGESPLHF.

The J gene is TRBJ2-7, the V gene TRBV30; D not certain. The germline V gene encodes CDR1 GTSNPN and CDR2 SVGIG (reference sequence). V lost 3 bases to trimming and J lost 2 bases, with 23 bases between them. There are 17 residues in the CDR3. The DNA of the CDR3 is TGTGCCTGGAGCAATTGGGGTTCAGGAAAGACCCCCTACGAGCAGTACTTC. Translating gives CAWSNWGSGKTPYEQYF.

As concerns this clone: The same CDR3 is also encoded by other DNA sequences in this sample. The rearrangement links TRBV2 to TRBJ2-6; 8 bases agree with TRBD2. Germline lookup yields CDR1 SNHLY and CDR2 FYNNEI. V lost 5 bases and J lost 4; bases outside the gene matches: 1. This CDR3 comprises 14 residues. CDR3: CASSRLAGANVLTF. The DNA of the CDR3 is TGTGCCAGCAGTCGACTAGCGGGGGCCAACGTCCTGACTTTC.

This chain connects TRBV10-3 to TRBJ2-2, with D possibly being TRBD1 (5 bases). V shed 2 bases and J shed 1 base, with 14 bases lying between them. Germline V gives CDR1 ENHRY, CDR2 SYGVKD. CDR3 length equals 17 residues. This chain's CDR3 is CAISERQGNLNTGELFF. The CDR3 region has the DNA TGTGCCATCAGTGAGCGTCAGGGCAACTTGAACACCGGGGAGCTGTTTTTT.

The genes are TRBV10-3 and TRBJ2-2, with 8 bases matching TRBD1. V lost 10 bases to trimming and J lost 2 bases; unmatched junction nucleotides: 12. CDR1 and CDR2 from the germline V gene are ENHRY and SYGVKD. CDR3 length: 16 amino acids. The CDR3 coding sequence is TGTGCCACGAGCAAAACCGACAGGGGTAACACCGGGGAGCTGTTTTTT. Encoded protein: CATSKTDRGNTGELFF.

V is TRBV19 and J is TRBJ1-3; 11 nucleotides align to TRBD1. The trim removed 7 bases at V and 0 bases at J, leaving 5 bases unmatched. CDR1 and CDR2 from the germline V gene are LNHDA and SQIVND (reference sequence). The CDR3 runs 16 residues. Written as DNA, the CDR3 is TGTGCCAGTACCGCGGACAGGGGGCTCTCTGGAAACACCATATATTTT. This gives the protein CASTADRGLSGNTIYF.

Comments on this clone: Other DNA sequences in this specimen translate into the identical CDR3. The chain has TRBV5-4 and TRBJ2-3; D gene unclear. CDR3 length: 14 amino acids. V lost 0 bases and J lost 2, with 7 bases in between. Germline-derived CDR1 and CDR2 are SGHNT and YYREEE (reference sequence). The CDR3 protein is CASSLGPSTDTQYF. The CDR3 DNA is TGTGCCAGCAGCTTGGGACCATCCACAGATACGCAGTATTTT. The whole variable domain, remainder taken from reference TRBV5-4 and TRBJ2-3, is ETGVTQSPTHLIKTRGQQVTLRCSSQSGHNTVSWYQQALGQGPQFIFQYYREEENGRGNFPPRFSGLQFPNYSSELNVNALELDDSALYLCASSLGPSTDTQYFGPGTRLTVL.

In this sample, this clone turned up once. The chain is built from TRBV10-3 and TRBJ1-6; TRBD1 matches 7 bases. The V gene end was trimmed by 4 bases and the J gene end by 6 bases; junction bases not matched to a gene: 12. This CDR3 is 17 amino acids long. The germline V gene encodes CDR1 ENHRY and CDR2 SYGVKD. The CDR3, as DNA: TGTGCCATCAGTGGCGGGACAGCGGGGATTTTTAATTCACCCCTCCACTTT. It specifies CAISGGTAGIFNSPLHF.